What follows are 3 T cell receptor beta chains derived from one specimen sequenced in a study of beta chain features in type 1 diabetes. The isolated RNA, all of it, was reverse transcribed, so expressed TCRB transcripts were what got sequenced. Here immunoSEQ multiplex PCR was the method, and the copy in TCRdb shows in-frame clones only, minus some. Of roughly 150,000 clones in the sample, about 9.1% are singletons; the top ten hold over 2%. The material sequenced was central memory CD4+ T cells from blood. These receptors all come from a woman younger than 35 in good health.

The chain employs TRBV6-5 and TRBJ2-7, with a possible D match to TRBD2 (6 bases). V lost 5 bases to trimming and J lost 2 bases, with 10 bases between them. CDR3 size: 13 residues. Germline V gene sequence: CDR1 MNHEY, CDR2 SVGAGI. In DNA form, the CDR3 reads TGTGCCAGCAGTCTTAGCGGAGCCTACGAGCAGTACTTC. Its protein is CASSLSGAYEQYF.

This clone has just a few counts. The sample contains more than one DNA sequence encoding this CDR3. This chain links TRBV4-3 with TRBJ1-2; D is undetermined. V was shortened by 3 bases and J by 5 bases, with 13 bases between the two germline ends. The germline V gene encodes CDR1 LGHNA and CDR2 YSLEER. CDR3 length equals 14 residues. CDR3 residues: CASSHTGEGYGYTF. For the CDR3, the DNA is TGCGCCAGCAGCCACACGGGCGAGGGATATGGCTACACCTTC.

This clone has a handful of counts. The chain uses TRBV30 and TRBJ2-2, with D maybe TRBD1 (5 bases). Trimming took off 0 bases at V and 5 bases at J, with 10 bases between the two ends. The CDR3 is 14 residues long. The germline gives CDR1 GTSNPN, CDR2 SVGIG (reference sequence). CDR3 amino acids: CAWSVGKGTGELFF. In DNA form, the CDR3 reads TGTGCCTGGAGTGTTGGCAAGGGGACCGGGGAGCTGTTTTTT.